Each of the 18 T cell receptor beta chains below was sequenced from the same sample in a study of cytomegalovirus exposure and HLA in healthy donors. PCR involved 60 Vbeta and 13 Jbeta primers. This table comes from immunoSEQ multiplex PCR, and its TCRdb copy is limited to in-frame clones, with some not included. The profile shows roughly 130,000 clones, about 80% of them singletons. The sequenced material came from PBMCs. The receptor set was obtained from a male donor in good health and CMV-seronegative.

The sample holds a few counts of this clone. This sequence joins TRBV6-1 and TRBJ1-2; D uncertain. CDR3 length: 14 residues. V was shortened by 2 bases and J by 6 bases, with 13 bases between the two germline ends. Germline V gene sequence: CDR1 MNHNS, CDR2 SASEGT. In DNA, the CDR3 is TGTGCCAGCAGTGAAACGAAGGGCGGGAATGGCTACACCTTC. Its translation is CASSETKGGNGYTF.

The chain couples TRBV6-5 to TRBJ1-2, with no clear D. With 1 base removed from V and 8 bases from J, the gap between germline ends came to 11 bases. The CDR3 totals 13 residues. The germline gives CDR1 MNHEY, CDR2 SVGAGI. This chain's CDR3 is CASSYLLRAGYTF. The DNA of the CDR3 is TGTGCCAGCAGTTACTTGTTGAGGGCCGGCTACACCTTC.

CDR3 bases: TGTGCCAGCAGCTTGGCCTACCTCTTCGGACAGGGTAAATACGAGCAGTACTTC. Translating it yields CASSLAYLFGQGKYEQYF. The rearrangement joins TRBV5-6 to TRBJ2-7; 8 nucleotides align to TRBD1. J gave up 4 bases and V 0 bases, and 15 bases lay outside the gene matches. Germline-derived CDR1 and CDR2 are SGHDT and YYEEEE. The CDR3 extends over 18 amino acids.

In the case of this clone: One junction end disagrees with the germline gene, perhaps due to a read error. Other DNA sequences in this specimen translate into the identical CDR3. This chain joins TRBV18 and TRBJ2-7; TRBD1 agrees at 8 bases. This CDR3 comprises 12 residues. Germline V lookup: CDR1 KGHSH, CDR2 LQKENI. CDR3 protein: CASSPDREGGYF. In DNA form, the CDR3 reads TGCGCCAGCTCACCGGACAGGGAAGGGGGATACTTC. The whole variable domain, remainder taken from reference TRBV18 and TRBJ2-7, is NAGVMQNPRHLVRRRGQEARLRCSPMKGHSHVYWYRQLPEEGLKFMVYLQKENIIDESGMPKERFSAEFPKEGPSILRIQQVVRGDSAAYFCASSPDREGGYFGPGTRLTVT.

The chain employs TRBV7-9 and TRBJ2-1, with 8 bases matching TRBD1. CDR1 and CDR2 (germline): SEHNR, FQNEAQ (reference sequence). The V and J ends lost 3 bases and 4 bases, in that order; junction bases with no gene match: 5. CDR3 length: 15 residues. CDR3 bases: TGTGCCAGCAGCTTCCTGACAGGGGTGTACAATGAGCAGTTCTTC. Its translation is CASSFLTGVYNEQFF.

This rearrangement joins TRBV30 to TRBJ2-3; weak D call: TRBD2 (7 bases). The CDR3 runs 15 residues. Trimming cost V 0 bases and J 2 bases, with 12 bases left between them. Germline-derived CDR1 and CDR2 are GTSNPN and SVGIG (reference sequence). In DNA, the CDR3 is TGTGCCTGGAGTGTGGGGGGGCGGGTCACAGATACGCAGTATTTT. Its translation is CAWSVGGRVTDTQYF.

This sequence joins TRBV19 and TRBJ1-5; D gene ambiguous. Looked up from germline, CDR1 is LNHDA and CDR2 is SQIVND (reference sequence). This CDR3 comprises 12 residues. Between the trimmed V and J ends, which lost 6 bases and 5 bases, there was a span of 8 bases. Written as DNA, the CDR3 is TGTGCCAGTAGCCTCCTCGATCAGCCCCAGCATTTT. Translating gives CASSLLDQPQHF. The whole variable domain, remainder taken from reference TRBV19 and TRBJ1-5, is DGGITQSPKYLFRKEGQNVTLSCEQNLNHDAMYWYRQDPGQGLRLIYYSQIVNDFQKGDIAEGYSVSREKKESFPLTVTSAQKNPTAFYLCASSLLDQPQHFGDGTRLSIL.

In its sample, this clone was seen a few times. This sequence joins TRBV2 and TRBJ2-5, with a tentative D call TRBD1 (5 bases). V lost 3 bases and J 4 bases, leaving 12 bases between the germline ends. The CDR3 covers 14 residues. Germline V gene lookup returns CDR1 SNHLY and CDR2 FYNNEI. This CDR3 is CASSDRRVPETQYF. Written as DNA, the CDR3 is TGTGCCAGCAGTGATCGCAGGGTCCCAGAGACCCAGTACTTC.

CDR3 bases: TGTGCCAGCAGGTCGACCCCGGGACTAGCGGGAGTCTACAATGAGCAGTTCTTC. Residues: CASRSTPGLAGVYNEQFF. This chain uses TRBV2 with TRBJ2-1; 14 nucleotides agree with TRBD2. The germline CDR1 and CDR2 sequences are SNHLY and FYNNEI. There are 18 residues in the CDR3. V shed 6 bases and J 3 bases; nucleotides not matched to a gene: 10.

This clone appeared once. V and J are TRBV5-5 and TRBJ2-7, with TRBD2 identical over 11 bases. This CDR3 has 15 amino acids. The V and J ends lost 2 bases and 3 bases, in that order; junction bases with no gene match: 4. Germline V gives CDR1 SGHKS, CDR2 YYEKEE (reference sequence). CDR3 nucleotides: TGTGCCAGCAGCTTTCTAGCGGGAGGAAACTACGAGCAGTACTTC. This encodes CASSFLAGGNYEQYF.

This chain uses TRBV4-3 with TRBJ2-7; 8 positions agree with TRBD1. CDR3 size: 19 residues. J lost 2 bases, V lost 1 base, and 16 bases had no gene match. Germline assignment: CDR1 LGHNA and CDR2 YSLEER. In DNA form, the CDR3 reads TGCGCCAGCAGCCAAGCTCATGCTCCCGGGACAGGCCTCACCTACGAGCAGTACTTC. Protein product: CASSQAHAPGTGLTYEQYF.

CDR3: CASSLGLAGTITYEQYF. The CDR3 bases are TGCGCCAGCAGCTTGGGACTAGCGGGAACAATCACCTACGAGCAGTACTTC. The chain has TRBV5-1 and TRBJ2-7, with 11 bases fitting TRBD2. Unmatched junction bases numbered 7, after V lost 0 bases and J lost 2 bases. This CDR3 is 17 amino acids long. Germline CDR1 and CDR2: SGHRS and YFSETQ.

The V and J genes are TRBV27 and TRBJ1-1; no clear D. Trimming took 3 bases from V and 0 from J, leaving 5 bases between them. Germline CDR1 is MNHEY and CDR2 is SMNVEV (reference sequence). The CDR3 extends over 13 amino acids. Here the CDR3 DNA reads TGTGCCAGCAGTTTTCTAGTGAACACTGAAGCTTTCTTT. This codes for CASSFLVNTEAFF.

The chain recombines TRBV2 with TRBJ1-3; D remains ambiguous. This CDR3 is built from 11 residues. CDR1 SNHLY and CDR2 FYNNEI come from the germline V gene. The V end lost 11 bases, the J end lost 4 bases, and 9 bases lay between the germline ends. CDR3 in amino acids: CAAGGGNTIYF. The CDR3, as DNA: TGTGCCGCCGGCGGGGGAAACACCATATATTTT.

This chain links TRBV27 with TRBJ2-1, with 10 bases that match TRBD2. Trimming at V came to 6 bases and at J to 5 bases, leaving 10 bases not matched to a gene. The CDR3 runs to 16 residues. Germline V gene lookup returns CDR1 MNHEY and CDR2 SMNVEV (reference sequence). The CDR3 DNA sequence: TGTGCCAGCAGATTAGGAGCCGGGACTAGCGACAATGAGCAGTTCTTC. Amino acids: CASRLGAGTSDNEQFF.

This clone was seen a few times. The chain links TRBV29-1 to TRBJ2-1; a weak D match, TRBD2 (6 bases). V lost 5 bases and J lost 0, with 14 bases in between. The germline gives CDR1 SQVTM, CDR2 ANQGSEA. There are 15 residues in the CDR3. The CDR3 region is CSVPPTGSSYNEQFF. The CDR3 DNA is TGCAGCGTTCCGCCTACCGGGAGCTCCTACAATGAGCAGTTCTTC.

The chain uses TRBV30 and TRBJ1-1; D perhaps matches TRBD1 (5 bases). This CDR3 has 14 amino acids. Trimming removed 0 bases at V and 3 bases at J, with 11 bases between. CDR1 and CDR2 from the germline V gene are GTSNPN and SVGIG (reference sequence). The CDR3 reads CAWSVRRGDTEAFF. CDR3 coding DNA: TGTGCCTGGAGTGTACGTAGGGGTGACACTGAAGCTTTCTTT. Together with reference TRBV30 and TRBJ1-1, the CDR3 gives the full variable domain: SQTIHQWPATLVQPVGSPLSLECTVEGTSNPNLYWYRQAAGRGLQLLFYSVGIGQISSEVPQNLSASRPQDRQFILSSKKLLLSDSGFYLCAWSVRRGDTEAFFGQGTRLTVV.

CDR3 residues: CASSYSRAGGAHGYTF. The CDR3 bases are TGTGCCAGCAGTTACTCGAGGGCAGGGGGCGCCCATGGCTACACCTTC. The chain joins TRBV6-5 to TRBJ1-2; 8 bases map to TRBD1. The V segment lost 0 bases and the J segment 6 bases; nucleotides outside the gene matches: 9. There are 16 residues in the CDR3. CDR1 and CDR2 (germline): MNHEY, SVGAGI.